The 27 T cell receptor beta chains reported below all come from one sample, sequenced in a study of blood T cell repertoires in COVID-19. Produced via immunoSEQ multiplex PCR; TCRdb's table is partial and in-frame only. The data show tens of thousands of clones, about nine tenths seen once. The sample taken for sequencing was peripheral blood. Every receptor here comes from a man aged 60 to 75 with acute or convalescent COVID-19.

J is TRBJ2-5 and V is TRBV9, with TRBD2 matching over 7 bases. CDR1 and CDR2 from the germline V gene are SGDLS and YYNGEE. The CDR3 is 17 amino acids. The trim removed 3 bases at V and 1 base at J, leaving 12 bases unmatched. This CDR3 is CASSAPLADPLQETQYF. The CDR3 nucleotides are TGTGCCAGCAGCGCCCCCCTAGCGGACCCCCTCCAAGAGACCCAGTACTTC. The complete variable domain, with remaining parts taken from reference TRBV9 and TRBJ2-5, reads DSGVTQTPKHLITATGQRVTLRCSPRSGDLSVYWYQQSLDQGLQFLIQYYNGEERAKGNILERFSAQQFPDLHSELNLSSLELGDSALYFCASSAPLADPLQETQYFGPGTRLLVL.

The chain employs TRBV4-1 and TRBJ2-2, with a weak D call TRBD1 (5 bases). Germline loops: CDR1 MGHRA, CDR2 YSYEKL. Trimming stripped 4 bases from V and 1 base from J, with 16 bases between. This CDR3 has 17 amino acids. As DNA, the CDR3 is TGCGCCAGCAGCCTTTATATGGGGCAGCGGAACACCGGGGAGCTGTTTTTT. Encoded protein: CASSLYMGQRNTGELFF.

The CDR3 region has the DNA TGTGCCACCAGCAGAGATCGAGGCTCTGGAAACACCATATATTTT. Encoded protein: CATSRDRGSGNTIYF. This sequence joins TRBV15 and TRBJ1-3; D call uncertain. Germline values: CDR1 LNHNV, CDR2 YYDKDF (reference sequence). The CDR3 has 15 residues. V was clipped by 0 bases and J by 0 bases, with 6 bases between them.

This clone was observed a few times. The genes are TRBV27 and TRBJ2-2; tentative D call: TRBD1 (5 bases). CDR1 is MNHEY, CDR2 SMNVEV, per germline (reference sequence). CDR3 length: 15 amino acids. With 10 bases removed from V and 0 bases from J, the gap between germline ends came to 15 bases. In DNA form, the CDR3 reads TGTGCCACCCGCTCAAGACAGACGAACACCGGGGAGCTGTTTTTT. Protein: CATRSRQTNTGELFF.

Note on this clone: Other DNA sequences in the same sample also yield this CDR3. The chain carries TRBV3-1 (or the pseudogene TRBV3-2) and TRBJ2-3; 8 nucleotides agree with TRBD2. The V gene end was trimmed by 0 bases and the J gene end by 2 bases; junction bases not matched to a gene: 4. CDR3 size: 16 residues. Per the germline V gene, CDR1 is LGHDT and CDR2 is YNNKEL (reference sequence). Here the CDR3 DNA reads TGTGCCAGCAGCCAAGATGTAGCGGGGAACACAGATACGCAGTATTTT. It yields the protein CASSQDVAGNTDTQYF.

The rearrangement joins TRBV12-3 or TRBV12-4 to TRBJ2-7, with a weak D call TRBD1 (5 bases). The CDR3 is 13 residues long. V shed 3 bases and J shed 7 bases, with 13 bases lying between them. The CDR3: CASSFSRVGEQYF. CDR3 sequence (DNA): TGTGCCAGCAGTTTTTCCAGGGTCGGGGAGCAGTACTTC.

This sequence joins TRBV12-3 or TRBV12-4 and TRBJ1-6; 8 bases fit TRBD1. The CDR3 runs to 13 residues. Germline trimming cut 8 bases from V and 9 bases from J; bases unmatched to any gene: 6. Here the CDR3 DNA reads TGTGCCAGCGGTGGACAGGGTAGTTCACCCCTCCACTTT. It yields the protein CASGGQGSSPLHF.

This chain connects TRBV6-5 to TRBJ2-2, with 9 bases fitting TRBD1. This CDR3 contains 15 residues. CDR1 is MNHEY, CDR2 SVGAGI, per germline. J gave up 6 bases and V 4 bases, and 6 bases lay outside the gene matches. DNA for the CDR3: TGTGCCAGCAGTTCCGGGACAGGGAAGGCCGGGGAGCTGTTTTTT. Its protein product is CASSSGTGKAGELFF.

This chain uses TRBV2 with TRBJ1-2; 12 nucleotides line up with TRBD1. This CDR3 contains 17 residues. Trimming took 7 bases from V and 4 from J; bases not matched to a gene: 13. CDR1 and CDR2 from the germline V gene are SNHLY and FYNNEI. The CDR3 DNA reads as TGTGCCAGCATCCCACAGTCCGGGACAGGGGGCCTCTATGGCTACACCTTC. Amino acid sequence: CASIPQSGTGGLYGYTF.

The genes are TRBV18 and TRBJ2-7; 11 nucleotides align to TRBD1. Germline values: CDR1 KGHSH, CDR2 LQKENI. CDR3 length: 17 amino acids. J was trimmed by 5 bases and V by 3 bases; bases with no gene match: 12. CDR3 sequence: CASSPLGTGGVVHEQYF. For the CDR3, the DNA is TGTGCCAGCTCACCGCTTGGGACAGGGGGTGTAGTTCACGAGCAGTACTTC.

The CDR3 DNA sequence: TGTGCCAGCAGTTGGGGCCCCCAGGGTAGGCGCGAGCAGTACTTC. Translating gives CASSWGPQGRREQYF. The chain has TRBV27 and TRBJ2-7, with D possibly TRBD1 on 5 matching bases. This CDR3 is built from 15 residues. Germline CDR1 is MNHEY and CDR2 is SMNVEV (reference sequence). The V and J ends lost 4 bases and 6 bases respectively, with 19 bases between them.

This chain connects TRBV6-1 to TRBJ2-5, with TRBD1 identical over 10 bases. The CDR3 has 16 amino acids. Losses at the gene ends were 1 base for V and 5 bases for J; bases not matched to a gene: 7. Per the germline V gene, CDR1 is MNHNS and CDR2 is SASEGT. This chain's CDR3 is CASSEGGQGVGETQYF. In nucleotides, the CDR3 is TGTGCCAGCAGTGAAGGAGGACAGGGGGTGGGGGAGACCCAGTACTTC.

This rearrangement joins TRBV3-1 (or the pseudogene TRBV3-2) to TRBJ1-6, with no clear D. CDR3 size: 13 residues. The V end lost 5 bases, the J end lost 8 bases, and 10 bases lay between the germline ends. CDR1 and CDR2 from the germline V gene are LGHDT and YNNKEL (reference sequence). The CDR3 protein is CASSSLQDSPLHF. The CDR3 region has the DNA TGTGCCAGCAGCTCGCTCCAGGATTCACCCCTCCACTTT.

The chain employs TRBV7-2 and TRBJ2-3; D possibly corresponds to TRBD2 (6 bases). The CDR3 extends over 14 amino acids. Germline V gene data show CDR1 as SGHTA and CDR2 as FQGNSA. Trimming took 5 bases from V and 3 from J, leaving 12 bases between them. The chain's CDR3 is CASSQLGRTDTQYF. CDR3 in DNA: TGTGCCAGCAGCCAATTAGGGAGGACAGATACGCAGTATTTT.

The genes are TRBV19 and TRBJ2-5, with TRBD2 as a possible D gene (5 bases). V shed 4 bases and J shed 5 bases, with 17 bases lying between them. This CDR3 has 15 residues. Germline-derived CDR1 and CDR2 are LNHDA and SQIVND (reference sequence). The CDR3 sequence: CASSNPSGRGETQYF. Here the CDR3 DNA reads TGTGCCAGTAGTAACCCCTCGGGGAGAGGTGAGACCCAGTACTTC.

The chain joins TRBV7-6 to TRBJ2-5; TRBD1 agrees at 9 bases. Trimming cost V 5 bases and J 4 bases; bases outside gene matches: 5. Germline assignment: CDR1 SGHVS and CDR2 FNYEAQ. The CDR3 consists of 14 residues. Written as DNA, the CDR3 is TGTGCCAGCAGCCCGGACAGGGGTCGAGAGACCCAGTACTTC. It is translated as CASSPDRGRETQYF.

The chain joins TRBV11-3 to TRBJ2-3; the D is unclear. Trimming took 0 bases from V and 5 from J, leaving 12 bases between them. Germline V lookup: CDR1 SGHNT, CDR2 YENEEA. The CDR3 has 15 residues. The CDR3 DNA follows: TGTGCCAGCAGCTTAGATTACGGTGCTCAAGATACGCAGTATTTT. It encodes CASSLDYGAQDTQYF.

The J gene is TRBJ2-1, the V gene TRBV6-2 or TRBV6-3; 16 nucleotides agree with TRBD2. CDR1 and CDR2 from the germline V gene are MNHEY and SVGEGT. This CDR3 has 18 amino acids. The V gene end was trimmed by 4 bases and the J gene end by 2 bases; junction bases not matched to a gene: 5. CDR3 in DNA: TGTGCCAGCAGTTCATCCGGGACTAGCGGGGGGGCCTACAATGAGCAGTTCTTC. It yields the protein CASSSSGTSGGAYNEQFF.

The CDR3 sequence is CASSSGQGNSPLHF. The DNA of the CDR3 is TGCGCCAGCAGTTCGGGACAGGGGAATTCACCCCTCCACTTT. V is TRBV5-1 and J is TRBJ1-6; 10 nucleotides agree with TRBD1. The V segment lost 5 bases and the J segment 7 bases; nucleotides outside the gene matches: 3. Germline V lookup: CDR1 SGHRS, CDR2 YFSETQ. This CDR3 is 14 amino acids long. The whole variable domain, remainder taken from reference TRBV5-1 and TRBJ1-6, is KAGVTQTPRYLIKTRGQQVTLSCSPISGHRSVSWYQQTPGQGLQFLFEYFSETQRNKGNFPGRFSGRQFSNSRSEMNVSTLELGDSALYLCASSSGQGNSPLHFGNGTRLTVT.

The genes are TRBV28 and TRBJ1-2; 7 bases are shared with TRBD1. The CDR3 is 15 residues long. Germline lookup yields CDR1 MDHEN and CDR2 SYDVKM. With V trimmed by 6 bases and J by 0 bases, 7 bases remained unmatched. The CDR3, as DNA: TGTGCCAGCAGGCGCACAGGGGCTTCTAACTATGGCTACACCTTC. Translation gives CASRRTGASNYGYTF.

V gene TRBV15 combines with J gene TRBJ1-4, with no clear D. Trimming took off 0 bases at V and 0 bases at J, with 17 bases between the two ends. Germline assignment: CDR1 LNHNV and CDR2 YYDKDF (reference sequence). This CDR3 has 19 amino acids. The CDR3 coding sequence is TGTGCCACCAGCAGAGAAAGGAGCAGTCCTAAGTCAACTAATGAAAAACTGTTTTTT. Encoded protein: CATSRERSSPKSTNEKLFF. The entire variable domain, with the rest obtained from reference TRBV15 and TRBJ1-4, is as follows: DAMVIQNPRYQVTQFGKPVTLSCSQTLNHNVMYWYQQKSSQAPKLLFHYYDKDFNNEADTPDNFQSRRPNTSFCFLDIRSPGLGDTAMYLCATSRERSSPKSTNEKLFFGSGTQLSVL.

The chain recombines TRBV15 with TRBJ1-1, with D perhaps TRBD1 (6 bases). Trimming shortened V by 1 base and J by 0 bases, and 15 bases separated the two germline ends. The CDR3 is made up of 17 amino acids. Germline CDR1 LNHNV, CDR2 YYDKDF (reference sequence). CDR3 loop: CATSRGRARGMNTEAFF. The CDR3 nucleotides are TGTGCCACCAGCAGAGGTCGGGCCAGGGGAATGAACACTGAAGCTTTCTTT.

The CDR3 loop reads CASSPNGARQETQYF. For the CDR3, the DNA is TGTGCCAGCTCACCAAATGGGGCACGTCAAGAGACCCAGTACTTC. This chain joins TRBV18 and TRBJ2-5; possible D gene TRBD1, 5 bases. The CDR3 contains 15 residues. V was trimmed by 2 bases and J by 2 bases, leaving 12 bases between them. Germline values: CDR1 KGHSH, CDR2 LQKENI. The full variable domain, with the rest looked up from reference TRBV18 and TRBJ2-5, is NAGVMQNPRHLVRRRGQEARLRCSPMKGHSHVYWYRQLPEEGLKFMVYLQKENIIDESGMPKERFSAEFPKEGPSILRIQQVVRGDSAAYFCASSPNGARQETQYFGPGTRLLVL.

This clone was picked up one time. This sequence joins TRBV9 and TRBJ1-1; possible D gene TRBD1, 6 bases. V shed 2 bases and J shed 7 bases, with 12 bases lying between them. The germline V gene encodes CDR1 SGDLS and CDR2 YYNGEE. The CDR3 is 13 amino acids. The CDR3 sequence: CASSVRGRDEAFF. The CDR3 DNA reads as TGTGCCAGCAGCGTGCGGGGGCGCGATGAAGCTTTCTTT.

J is TRBJ2-2 and V is TRBV10-3, with 14 positions matching TRBD2. This CDR3 spans 19 amino acids. The trim removed 0 bases at V and 6 bases at J, leaving 9 bases unmatched. The germline CDR1 and CDR2 sequences are ENHRY and SYGVKD. The DNA for the CDR3 is TGTGCCATCAGTGAGTCGCAAGGGACTAGCGGGAGTTCCGCCGGGGAGCTGTTTTTT. This encodes CAISESQGTSGSSAGELFF.

This clone was seen only once. V usage is TRBV7-9 and J usage is TRBJ2-2, with 8 bases identical to TRBD1. Looked up from germline, CDR1 is SEHNR and CDR2 is FQNEAQ (reference sequence). Trimming cost V 4 bases and J 0 bases; bases outside gene matches: 10. There are 18 residues in the CDR3. The CDR3 DNA is TGTGCCAGCAGCTGGACAGGGCTCACGGTCTCGAACACCGGGGAGCTGTTTTTT. This sequence encodes CASSWTGLTVSNTGELFF.

The chain employs TRBV4-3 and TRBJ1-4; D is possibly TRBD1 (5 bases). CDR1 is LGHNA, CDR2 YSLEER, per germline. Deletions cut 1 base from V and 14 bases from J, with 14 bases between. The CDR3 covers 13 residues. In DNA, the CDR3 is TGCGCCAGCAGCCAAGCCGCGGGGGGGACCCTGTTTTTT. It is translated as CASSQAAGGTLFF.